Following are 12 T cell receptor beta chains from one sample sequenced in a study of T cells after yellow fever vaccination. TCRdb re-called the 5' RACE reads through MiXCR, storing one row per CDR3 protein. This table holds 300,000 to 450,000 distinct CDR3 sequences, 6.2% found once. The sample here was PBMCs, taken 5 days after the yellow fever booster vaccination. The receptors were gathered from a man younger than 45 who received the YFV17D yellow fever vaccine.

The table lists this clonotype with many counts. This chain joins TRBV5-1 and TRBJ1-2; D remains ambiguous. V was shortened by 0 bases and J by 4 bases, with 13 bases between the two germline ends. The V gene's germline CDR1 is SGHRS and CDR2 YFSETQ. The CDR3 is 15 residues long. For the CDR3, the DNA is TGCGCCAGCAGCTTGGAGGGCCGGCCGGGCTATGGCTACACCTTC. Amino acid sequence: CASSLEGRPGYGYTF.

This chain joins TRBV5-5 and TRBJ1-1; a possible D gene is TRBD1 (5 bases). The germline gives CDR1 SGHKS, CDR2 YYEKEE (reference sequence). V was cut by 6 bases and J by 4 bases, with 16 bases left in between. There are 14 residues in the CDR3. The CDR3 loop is CASNPWGGPTEAFF. The DNA of the CDR3 is TGTGCCAGCAATCCATGGGGCGGCCCCACTGAAGCTTTCTTT. The full variable domain, with the rest looked up from reference TRBV5-5 and TRBJ1-1, is DAGVTQSPTHLIKTRGQQVTLRCSPISGHKSVSWYQQVLGQGPQFIFQYYEKEERGRGNFPDRFSARQFPNYSSELNVNALLLGDSALYLCASNPWGGPTEAFFGQGTRLTVV.

This clonotype was found many times. This chain connects TRBV18 to TRBJ2-1, with 14 bases that match TRBD2. This CDR3 contains 15 residues. The V gene end was trimmed by 5 bases and the J gene end by 5 bases; junction bases not matched to a gene: 2. Germline lookup yields CDR1 KGHSH and CDR2 LQKENI. The chain's CDR3 is CASSGGLAGDNEQFF. The CDR3 DNA reads as TGTGCCAGCTCAGGGGGACTAGCGGGAGACAATGAGCAGTTCTTC.

This clonotype was seen ten or more times. CDR3 loop: CASSHQTGATYEQYF. The CDR3 region has the DNA TGCGCCAGCAGCCACCAGACAGGGGCCACCTACGAGCAGTACTTC. This chain connects TRBV4-3 to TRBJ2-7; TRBD1 matches 8 bases. The CDR3 has 15 amino acids. V dropped 3 bases and J dropped 2; count of bases not matched to a gene: 6. Germline-derived CDR1 and CDR2 are LGHNA and YSLEER.

This clonotype was seen ten or more times. The chain couples TRBV30 to TRBJ2-7, with D uncertain. CDR1 and CDR2 (germline): GTSNPN, SVGIG (reference sequence). The CDR3 totals 11 residues. The V and J ends lost 4 bases and 1 base respectively, with 5 bases between them. The CDR3, as DNA: TGTGCCTGGATGAGGTCCTACGAGCAGTACTTC. The encoded protein is CAWMRSYEQYF.

This clonotype was found a few times. The chain couples TRBV29-1 to TRBJ2-5; tentatively, D is TRBD2 (6 bases). CDR3 length: 16 amino acids. The V gene's germline CDR1 is SQVTM and CDR2 ANQGSEA. Trimming left V 6 bases short and J 2 bases short, with 22 bases between. For the CDR3, the DNA is TGCAGCGTCGAATTCTTACTAGCCACGCTACAAGAGACCCAGTACTTC. Translated: CSVEFLLATLQETQYF.

In this sample, this clonotype turned up a few times. This rearrangement joins TRBV10-3 to TRBJ2-5; the D gene is possibly TRBD2 (6 bases). Trimming pared 11 bases from V and 2 bases from J, leaving 21 bases between. CDR1 is ENHRY, CDR2 SYGVKD, per germline. The CDR3 runs to 15 residues. The chain's CDR3 is CAAASTSGGQETQYF. The CDR3 region has the DNA TGTGCCGCTGCGAGCACCTCCGGGGGACAAGAGACCCAGTACTTC.

This rearrangement joins TRBV28 to TRBJ2-7, with 11 bases that match TRBD2. This CDR3 has 15 residues. The V gene end was trimmed by 1 base and the J gene end by 5 bases; junction bases not matched to a gene: 4. Germline lookup yields CDR1 MDHEN and CDR2 SYDVKM. CDR3 in amino acids: CASSLYTSGSNEQYF. The CDR3 DNA reads as TGTGCCAGCAGTTTATACACTAGCGGGAGTAACGAGCAGTACTTC.

This clonotype has at least ten counts. The V gene is TRBV20-1, the J gene TRBJ1-4; a weak D match, TRBD1 (6 bases). Trimming cost V 3 bases and J 8 bases, with 25 bases left between them. The germline gives CDR1 DFQATT, CDR2 SNEGSKA (reference sequence). The CDR3 totals 17 residues. The CDR3 coding sequence is TGCAGTGCTAGGAACAGCGGGGGGCGAGTGTTCGGAGAAAAACTGTTTTTT. This codes for CSARNSGGRVFGEKLFF.

This clonotype was seen more than once but under ten times. The V and J genes are TRBV20-1 and TRBJ2-5; 10 bases agree with TRBD2. Germline trimming cut 6 bases from V and 0 bases from J; bases unmatched to any gene: 7. CDR3 size: 15 residues. From germline, CDR1 is DFQATT and CDR2 SNEGSKA (reference sequence). CDR3 protein: CSAKGLALNQETQYF. The CDR3 DNA is TGCAGTGCCAAGGGACTAGCGCTAAACCAAGAGACCCAGTACTTC.

The chain joins TRBV20-1 to TRBJ2-3; possible D gene TRBD2, 6 bases. The CDR3 has 16 residues. V was pared by 3 bases and J by 2 bases, with 18 bases between. CDR1 is DFQATT and CDR2 is SNEGSKA in the germline V gene (reference sequence). CDR3 loop: CSASWGDSHPTDTQYF. CDR3 sequence (DNA): TGCAGTGCTAGTTGGGGGGACTCACATCCCACAGATACGCAGTATTTT.

This clonotype was seen many times. J is TRBJ2-1 and V is TRBV20-1, with a weak D call TRBD1 (5 bases). The V end lost 1 base, the J end lost 5 bases, and 6 bases lay between the germline ends. The CDR3 has 12 residues. The germline CDR1 and CDR2 sequences are DFQATT and SNEGSKA (reference sequence). Written as DNA, the CDR3 is TGCAGTGCTAGAGTAGGGGACAATGAGCAGTTCTTC. This sequence encodes CSARVGDNEQFF.